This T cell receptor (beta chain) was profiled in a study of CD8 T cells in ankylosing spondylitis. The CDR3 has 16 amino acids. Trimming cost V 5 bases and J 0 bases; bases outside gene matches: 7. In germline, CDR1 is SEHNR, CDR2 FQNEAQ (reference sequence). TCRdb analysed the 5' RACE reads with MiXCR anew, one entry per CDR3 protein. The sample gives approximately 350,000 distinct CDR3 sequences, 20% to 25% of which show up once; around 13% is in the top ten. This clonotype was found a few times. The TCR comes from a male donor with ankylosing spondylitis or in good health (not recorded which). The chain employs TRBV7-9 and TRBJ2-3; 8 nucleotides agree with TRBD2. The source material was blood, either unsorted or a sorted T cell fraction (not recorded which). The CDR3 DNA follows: TGTGCCAGCAGCGCCTTAGCGGGGATTAGCACAGATACGCAGTATTTT. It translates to CASSALAGISTDTQYF.